The 16 T cell receptor beta chains below all came from one sample that was sequenced in a study of CD8 T cells in ankylosing spondylitis. General observations from the study: For ankylosing spondylitis blood, a TCR beta motif of fewer than 10 highly homologous variants appeared characteristic.

TCRdb re-called the 5' RACE reads through MiXCR, storing one row per CDR3 protein. Of more than 650,000 distinct CDR3 sequences listed, around 11% are singletons. These receptors have no known antigen. Specimen: blood, either unsorted or a sorted T cell fraction (not recorded which). These receptors all stem from a male donor with ankylosing spondylitis.

The chain links TRBV20-1 to TRBJ2-7; 11 bases are a match to TRBD2. The V and J ends lost 6 bases and 3 bases, in that order; junction bases with no gene match: 4. The CDR3 is 13 residues long. The germline gives CDR1 DFQATT, CDR2 SNEGSKA (reference sequence). CDR3 protein: CSAELAGVYEQYF. The CDR3 DNA follows: TGCAGTGCGGAACTAGCGGGGGTCTACGAGCAGTACTTC.

V and J are TRBV20-1 and TRBJ2-3; 14 bases map to TRBD2. Germline CDR1 is DFQATT and CDR2 is SNEGSKA (reference sequence). Trimming took 6 bases from V and 2 from J; bases not matched to a gene: 10. The CDR3 consists of 17 residues. CDR3 bases: TGCAGTGCCAGCCCCGGACTAGCGGGAGGCTACACAGATACGCAGTATTTT. Amino acids: CSASPGLAGGYTDTQYF.

This clonotype was detected a few times. This CDR3 reads CASRTVSGIVGELFF. The CDR3 nucleotides read TGCGCCAGCAGGACGGTGTCAGGAATAGTCGGGGAGCTGTTTTTT. The genes are TRBV5-1 and TRBJ2-2; D is unclear. The ends were cut back, 5 bases at V and 7 bases at J, with 18 bases in the middle. Germline values: CDR1 SGHRS, CDR2 YFSETQ. There are 15 residues in the CDR3.

This clonotype was observed a few times. The J gene is TRBJ1-2, the V gene TRBV7-2, with D hard to call. Trimming left V 7 bases short and J 1 base short, with 10 bases between. This CDR3 is 13 amino acids long. Germline V lookup: CDR1 SGHTA, CDR2 FQGNSA. The CDR3 reads CASNRHLNYGYTF. DNA of the CDR3: TGTGCCAGCAACCGACACCTTAACTATGGCTACACCTTC.

This clonotype was found a few times. The rearrangement uses TRBV5-1 and TRBJ1-1; a weak D match, TRBD1 (5 bases). Trimming shortened V by 4 bases and J by 1 base, and 11 bases separated the two germline ends. Germline values: CDR1 SGHRS, CDR2 YFSETQ. The CDR3 consists of 14 residues. CDR3 amino acids: CASSGDSTNTEAFF. CDR3 nucleotide sequence: TGCGCCAGCAGCGGAGACAGCACGAACACTGAAGCTTTCTTT.

The rearrangement links TRBV6-2 or TRBV6-3 to TRBJ2-7, with D uncertain. Trimming cost V 4 bases and J 0 bases, with 16 bases left between them. This CDR3 comprises 16 residues. From germline, CDR1 is MNHEY and CDR2 SVGEGT. The CDR3 DNA reads as TGTGCCAGCAGTTTCTCTACTCTAACCAGCTCCTACGAGCAGTACTTC. Translation: CASSFSTLTSSYEQYF.

The chain recombines TRBV5-6 with TRBJ2-3; no definite D call. V was pared by 4 bases and J by 8 bases, with 20 bases between. This CDR3 is 15 amino acids long. Germline V CDR1 and CDR2: SGHDT, YYEEEE. Here the CDR3 reads CASSHQVSAVVTQYF. The DNA of the CDR3 is TGTGCCAGCAGCCACCAGGTATCGGCTGTAGTTACGCAGTATTTT. Filled out from reference TRBV5-6 and TRBJ2-3, the complete variable domain reads DAGVTQSPTHLIKTRGQQVTLRCSPKSGHDTVSWYQQALGQGPQFIFQYYEEEERQRGNFPDRFSGHQFPNYSSELNVNALLLGDSALYLCASSHQVSAVVTQYFGPGTRLTVL.

J is TRBJ2-6 and V is TRBV11-2; 10 bases are shared with TRBD1. The CDR3 extends over 15 amino acids. Looked up from germline, CDR1 is SGHAT and CDR2 is FQNNGV. V was pared by 6 bases and J by 3 bases, with 2 bases of the junction left unmatched. This CDR3 reads CASRDRGYGANVLTF. In nucleotides, the CDR3 is TGTGCCAGCAGGGACAGGGGGTATGGGGCCAACGTCCTGACTTTC.

This clonotype was observed at least ten times. This chain joins TRBV12-3 or TRBV12-4 and TRBJ2-5; D ambiguous. With 1 base removed from V and 7 bases from J, the gap between germline ends came to 4 bases. The CDR3 is made up of 11 amino acids. The CDR3 reads CASSLGVTQYF. The DNA for the CDR3 is TGTGCCAGCAGTTTAGGGGTGACCCAGTACTTC.

Many counts were recorded for this clonotype. This chain joins TRBV6-5 and TRBJ2-7; D is uncertain. V was shortened by 0 bases and J by 6 bases, with 3 bases between the two germline ends. CDR1 is MNHEY and CDR2 is SVGAGI in the germline V gene. The CDR3 sequence is 11 residues long. The CDR3 loop is CASSYSGEQYF. The CDR3 region has the DNA TGTGCCAGCAGTTACTCGGGCGAGCAGTACTTC.

This clonotype showed up just a few times. The chain recombines TRBV5-1 with TRBJ1-2, with 11 bases that match TRBD1. The germline CDR1 and CDR2 sequences are SGHRS and YFSETQ. V lost 4 bases to trimming and J lost 4 bases; unmatched junction nucleotides: 9. The length of the CDR3 is 16 residues. The CDR3 nucleotides read TGCGCCAGCAGCAGGGACAGGGGGACTATTTCCTATGGCTACACCTTC. It yields the protein CASSRDRGTISYGYTF. The full variable domain, in which reference TRBV5-1 and TRBJ1-2 provide the parts outside the CDR3, is KAGVTQTPRYLIKTRGQQVTLSCSPISGHRSVSWYQQTPGQGLQFLFEYFSETQRNKGNFPGRFSGRQFSNSRSEMNVSTLELGDSALYLCASSRDRGTISYGYTFGSGTRLTVV.

The V gene is TRBV29-1, the J gene TRBJ2-5, with 7 bases that match TRBD1. Germline assignment: CDR1 SQVTM and CDR2 ANQGSEA. The CDR3 is 14 amino acids. Trimming removed 4 bases from V and 5 bases from J; junction bases left unmatched: 10. The CDR3 loop is CSVGGKGARETQYF. The CDR3, as DNA: TGCAGCGTTGGGGGGAAGGGGGCTCGGGAGACCCAGTACTTC.

This clonotype has ten or more counts. J is TRBJ1-4 and V is TRBV20-1; D remains unclear. Germline lookup yields CDR1 DFQATT and CDR2 SNEGSKA (reference sequence). The CDR3 runs to 13 residues. Trimming took off 4 bases at V and 6 bases at J, with 12 bases between the two ends. For the CDR3, the DNA is TGCAGTGCTACAGTACCTGTGGATGAAAAACTGTTTTTT. It translates to CSATVPVDEKLFF.

CDR3 amino acids: CASSQPPGLTRPGELFF. CDR3 nucleotide sequence: TGTGCCAGCAGCCAACCCCCTGGATTGACAAGGCCCGGGGAGCTGTTTTTT. The rearrangement joins TRBV4-2 to TRBJ2-2; unclear D gene. Trimming shortened V by 2 bases and J by 6 bases, and 19 bases separated the two germline ends. CDR3 length equals 17 residues. Per the germline V gene, CDR1 is LGHNA and CDR2 is YNFKEQ.

This clonotype appeared a few times. This chain connects TRBV20-1 to TRBJ1-2; D unclear. The length of the CDR3 is 13 residues. Trimming shortened V by 1 base and J by 4 bases, and 10 bases separated the two germline ends. In germline, CDR1 is DFQATT, CDR2 SNEGSKA (reference sequence). CDR3 nucleotides: TGCAGTGCTAGAGGGGGTACTTCCTATGGCTACACCTTC. This encodes CSARGGTSYGYTF.

This clonotype was found many times. This chain joins TRBV28 and TRBJ2-7; 8 positions match TRBD2. The V segment lost 4 bases and the J segment 7 bases; nucleotides outside the gene matches: 12. The CDR3 runs to 15 residues. Germline V CDR1 and CDR2: MDHEN, SYDVKM. CDR3 DNA: TGTGCCAGCAGTTCCCCAACGGGAGGGGCTGGGGAGCAGTACTTC. It is translated as CASSSPTGGAGEQYF.